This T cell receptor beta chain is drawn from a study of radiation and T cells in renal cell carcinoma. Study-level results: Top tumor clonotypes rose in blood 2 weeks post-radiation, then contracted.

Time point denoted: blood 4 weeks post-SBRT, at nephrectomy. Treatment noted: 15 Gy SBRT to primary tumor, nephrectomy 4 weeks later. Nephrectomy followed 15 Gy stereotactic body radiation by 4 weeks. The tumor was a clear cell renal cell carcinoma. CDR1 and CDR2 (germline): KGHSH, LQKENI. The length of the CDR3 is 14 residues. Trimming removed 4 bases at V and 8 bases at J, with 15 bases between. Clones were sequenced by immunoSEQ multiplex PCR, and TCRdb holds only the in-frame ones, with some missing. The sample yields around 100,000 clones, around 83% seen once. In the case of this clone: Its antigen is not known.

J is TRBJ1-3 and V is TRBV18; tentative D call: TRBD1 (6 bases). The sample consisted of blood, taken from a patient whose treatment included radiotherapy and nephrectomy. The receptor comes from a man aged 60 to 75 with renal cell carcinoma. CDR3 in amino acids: CASSRRQEAYTIYF. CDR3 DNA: TGTGCCAGCTCACGCAGACAGGAGGCATACACCATATATTTT. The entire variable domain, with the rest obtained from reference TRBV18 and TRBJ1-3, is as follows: NAGVMQNPRHLVRRRGQEARLRCSPMKGHSHVYWYRQLPEEGLKFMVYLQKENIIDESGMPKERFSAEFPKEGPSILRIQQVVRGDSAAYFCASSRRQEAYTIYFGEGSWLTVV.